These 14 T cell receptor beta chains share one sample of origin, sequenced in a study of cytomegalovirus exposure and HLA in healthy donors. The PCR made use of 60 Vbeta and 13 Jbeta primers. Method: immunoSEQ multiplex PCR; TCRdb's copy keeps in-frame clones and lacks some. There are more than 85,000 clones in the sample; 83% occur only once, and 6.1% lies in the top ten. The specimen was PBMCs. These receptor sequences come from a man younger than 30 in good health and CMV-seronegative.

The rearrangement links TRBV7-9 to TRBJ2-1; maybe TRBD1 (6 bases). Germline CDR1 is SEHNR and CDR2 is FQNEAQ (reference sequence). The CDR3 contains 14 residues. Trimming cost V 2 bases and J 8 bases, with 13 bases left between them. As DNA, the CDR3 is TGTGCCAGCAGCTTATCTGGACAGCGGTATGAGCAGTTCTTC. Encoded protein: CASSLSGQRYEQFF.

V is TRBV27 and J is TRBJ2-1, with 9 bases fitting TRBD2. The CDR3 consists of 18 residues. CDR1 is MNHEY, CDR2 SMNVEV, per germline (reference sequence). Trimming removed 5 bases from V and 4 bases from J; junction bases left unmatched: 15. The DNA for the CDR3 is TGTGCCAGCAGTCCACCCCTTATCGAGCGGGAGGAGTACAATGAGCAGTTCTTC. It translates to CASSPPLIEREEYNEQFF.

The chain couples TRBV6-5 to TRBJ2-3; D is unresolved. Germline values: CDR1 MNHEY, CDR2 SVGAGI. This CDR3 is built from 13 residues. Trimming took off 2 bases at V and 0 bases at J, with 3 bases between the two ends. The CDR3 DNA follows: TGTGCCAGCAGTTACGGCAGCACAGATACGCAGTATTTT. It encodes CASSYGSTDTQYF.

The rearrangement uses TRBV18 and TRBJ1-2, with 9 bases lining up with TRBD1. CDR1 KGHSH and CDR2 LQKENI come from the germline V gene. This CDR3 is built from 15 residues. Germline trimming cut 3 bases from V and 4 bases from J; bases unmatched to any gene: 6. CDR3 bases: TGTGCCAGCTCACCGGGACAGGGTATCTCCTATGGCTACACCTTC. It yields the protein CASSPGQGISYGYTF.

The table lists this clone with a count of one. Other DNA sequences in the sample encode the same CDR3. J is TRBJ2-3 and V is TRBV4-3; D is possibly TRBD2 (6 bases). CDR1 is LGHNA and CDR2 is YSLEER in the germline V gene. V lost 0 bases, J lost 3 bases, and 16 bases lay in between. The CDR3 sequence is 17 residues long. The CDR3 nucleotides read TGCGCCAGCAGCCAAGATCTTGGCGGGACGTATACAGATACGCAGTATTTT. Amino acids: CASSQDLGGTYTDTQYF.

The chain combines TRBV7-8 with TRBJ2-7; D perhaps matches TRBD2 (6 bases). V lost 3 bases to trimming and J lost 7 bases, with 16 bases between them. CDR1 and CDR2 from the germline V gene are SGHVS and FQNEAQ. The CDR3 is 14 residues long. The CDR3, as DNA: TGTGCCAGCAGCTTTAGGTGGGGGGAGCGGGAGCAGTACTTC. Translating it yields CASSFRWGEREQYF.

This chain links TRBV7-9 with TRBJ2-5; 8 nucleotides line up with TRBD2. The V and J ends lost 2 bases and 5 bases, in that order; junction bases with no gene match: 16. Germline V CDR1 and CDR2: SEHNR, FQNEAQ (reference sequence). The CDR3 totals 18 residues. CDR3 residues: CASSLLRTSGTSEETQYF. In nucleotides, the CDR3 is TGTGCCAGCAGCTTATTAAGGACCTCCGGGACTAGTGAGGAGACCCAGTACTTC.

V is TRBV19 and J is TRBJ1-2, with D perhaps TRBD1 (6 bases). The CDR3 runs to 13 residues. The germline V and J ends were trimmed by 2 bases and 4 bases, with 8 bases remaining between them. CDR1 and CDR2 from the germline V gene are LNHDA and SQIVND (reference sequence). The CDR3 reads CASSIQGIYGYTF. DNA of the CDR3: TGTGCCAGTAGTATACAGGGGATCTATGGCTACACCTTC.

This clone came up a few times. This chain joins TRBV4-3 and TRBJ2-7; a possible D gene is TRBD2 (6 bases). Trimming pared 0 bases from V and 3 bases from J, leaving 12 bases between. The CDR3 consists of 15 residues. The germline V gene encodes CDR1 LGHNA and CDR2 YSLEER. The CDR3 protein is CASSQDLSSVYEQYF. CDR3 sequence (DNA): TGCGCCAGCAGCCAAGATTTGTCTAGCGTCTACGAGCAGTACTTC.

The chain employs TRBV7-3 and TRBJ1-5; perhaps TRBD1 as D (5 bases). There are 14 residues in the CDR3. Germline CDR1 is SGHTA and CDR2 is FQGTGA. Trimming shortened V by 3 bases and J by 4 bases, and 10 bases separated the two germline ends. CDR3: CASSLQGRNQPQHF. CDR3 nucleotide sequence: TGTGCCAGCAGCTTGCAGGGAAGAAATCAGCCCCAGCATTTT.

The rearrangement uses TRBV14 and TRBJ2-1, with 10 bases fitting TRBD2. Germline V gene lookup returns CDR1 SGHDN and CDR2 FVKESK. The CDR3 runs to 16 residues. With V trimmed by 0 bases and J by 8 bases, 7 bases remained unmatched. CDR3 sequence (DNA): TGTGCCAGCAGCCAAGATTGGGCTAGCGGGAGCTATGAGCAGTTCTTC. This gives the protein CASSQDWASGSYEQFF.

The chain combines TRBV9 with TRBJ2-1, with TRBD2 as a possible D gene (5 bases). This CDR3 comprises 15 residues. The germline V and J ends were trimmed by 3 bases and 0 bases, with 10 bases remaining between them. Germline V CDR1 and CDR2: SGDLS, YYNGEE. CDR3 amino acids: CASSGLGSSYNEQFF. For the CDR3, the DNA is TGTGCCAGCAGCGGGTTGGGGAGCTCCTACAATGAGCAGTTCTTC.

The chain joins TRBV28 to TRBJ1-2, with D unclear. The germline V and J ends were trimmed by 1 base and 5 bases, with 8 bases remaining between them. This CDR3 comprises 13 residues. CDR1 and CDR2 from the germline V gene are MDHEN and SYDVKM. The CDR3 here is CASSLFWAYGYTF. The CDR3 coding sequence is TGTGCCAGCAGTTTATTTTGGGCATATGGCTACACCTTC.

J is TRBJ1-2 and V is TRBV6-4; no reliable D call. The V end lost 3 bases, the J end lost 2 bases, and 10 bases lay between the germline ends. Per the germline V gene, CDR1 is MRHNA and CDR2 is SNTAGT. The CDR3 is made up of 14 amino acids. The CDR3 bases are TGTGCCAGCAGTGAAGCGAGGAAAAACTATGGCTACACCTTC. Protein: CASSEARKNYGYTF.